A selection of T cell receptor beta chains follows, all from one sample in a study of CD8 T cells in Susac syndrome. Each CDR3 protein gets one entry after TCRdb re-called the immunoSEQ multiplex PCR reads with MiXCR. The sample has about 300,000 distinct CDR3 sequences; almost 85% are singletons. The sample taken for sequencing was CD8+ T cells from PBMCs. The receptors derive from a human donor with multiple sclerosis. The CDR3 runs from the conserved cysteine through the conserved F or W. Fields, in order: CDR3 length, V gene, J gene, CDR3 protein.

>16|TRBV16|TRBJ1-1
CASSLTGVYGNTEAFF
>17|TRBV6-1|TRBJ2-2
CASSRRASGAGLGELFF
>13|TRBV7-9|TRBJ2-7
CASRKGSSYEQYF
>17|TRBV19|TRBJ1-2
CASSIAKGMVVRHGYTF
>8|TRBV20-1|TRBJ1-2
CSHYGYTF
>13|TRBV7-9|TRBJ2-7
CASRSGVAYEQYF
>18|TRBV4-2|TRBJ2-7
CASSPIGTSGSGRYEQYF
>18|TRBV19|TRBJ2-7
CASSRGRHSGTRKYEQYF
>14|TRBV6-2/TRBV6-3|TRBJ1-1
CASSWVQGASEAFF
>14|TRBV28|TRBJ2-5
CASSPDRGRETQYF
>16|TRBV6-5|TRBJ2-1
CASSYSTAHSYNEQFF
>15|TRBV6-2/TRBV6-3|TRBJ2-1
CASSRGGAPYNEQFF
>20|TRBV29-1|TRBJ1-2
CSVEGTLRRTDPKGGYGYTF
>15|TRBV15|TRBJ1-2
CATSRTADPNYGYTF
>16|TRBV24-1|TRBJ2-5
CATSDLSAGRGETQYF
>15|TRBV19|TRBJ2-6
CASRRGSSGANVLTF
>13|TRBV7-2|TRBJ1-4
CASSPGPNEKLFF
>17|TRBV5-1|TRBJ2-5
CASSREVVQRAQETQYF